The 5 T cell receptor beta chains presented below share a single source sample, sequenced in a study of cytomegalovirus exposure and HLA in healthy donors. Researchers ran the PCR with 60 Vbeta and 13 Jbeta primers. The data were produced by immunoSEQ multiplex PCR, yet TCRdb's version contains in-frame clones alone and is incomplete. The sample shows about 120,000 clones, approximately 82% of them seen only once. The material sequenced was PBMCs. The receptors shown here come from a man younger than 45 in good health and CMV-seropositive.

The V and J genes are TRBV5-1 and TRBJ2-5; 8 bases align to TRBD1. The CDR3 loop spans 14 amino acids. Per the germline V gene, CDR1 is SGHRS and CDR2 is YFSETQ. The junction had 5 bases not matched to a gene; V was cut back by 0 bases and J by 7 bases. The DNA of the CDR3 is TGCGCCAGCAGCTTGGGGACAGGGTTAGGGACCCAGTACTTC. It yields the protein CASSLGTGLGTQYF.

The V call is TRBV7-3, the J call TRBJ2-1; TRBD1 is a possible D gene (5 bases). CDR1 and CDR2 from the germline V gene are SGHTA and FQGTGA. CDR3 length equals 15 residues. With 0 bases removed from V and 8 bases from J, the gap between germline ends came to 14 bases. CDR3 region: CASSLTRVQAHEQFF. CDR3 coding DNA: TGTGCCAGCAGCTTAACTAGAGTACAGGCGCATGAGCAGTTCTTC.

The V call is TRBV19, the J call TRBJ1-5; maybe TRBD1 (6 bases). The germline V and J ends were trimmed by 5 bases and 1 base, with 12 bases remaining between them. Germline values: CDR1 LNHDA, CDR2 SQIVND (reference sequence). The CDR3 extends over 15 amino acids. CDR3 loop: CASSWAGASNQPQHF. CDR3 DNA: TGTGCCAGTAGTTGGGCAGGGGCCAGCAATCAGCCCCAGCATTTT.

The CDR3 sequence is CASSTLGQGAREKLFF. CDR3 DNA: TGTGCCAGCAGTACCCTCGGACAGGGGGCTCGAGAAAAACTGTTTTTT. The chain joins TRBV28 to TRBJ1-4, with TRBD1 matching 11 bases. Germline V gene lookup returns CDR1 MDHEN and CDR2 SYDVKM. J lost 8 bases, V lost 5 bases, and 10 bases had no gene match. The CDR3 is made up of 16 amino acids.

This clone was observed once. The chain uses TRBV5-4 and TRBJ2-6, with a possible D match to TRBD1 (5 bases). The CDR3 extends over 18 amino acids. Trimming left V 4 bases short and J 2 bases short, with 19 bases between. CDR1 is SGHNT, CDR2 YYREEE, per germline (reference sequence). The CDR3 loop reads CASSRIHQGPPGANVLTF. DNA of the CDR3: TGTGCCAGCAGCCGTATTCATCAGGGTCCTCCTGGGGCCAACGTCCTGACTTTC.